Listed here are 10 T cell receptor beta chains from one sample, sequenced in a study of beta chain features in type 1 diabetes. Study results and limitations: Moderate yet significant TCRB CDR3 shortening was seen in Type 1 diabetes patients in all four CD4+ subsets.

The isolated RNA, all of it, was reverse transcribed, so expressed TCRB transcripts were what got sequenced. Generated by immunoSEQ multiplex PCR, the TCRdb table keeps only in-frame clones and is missing some. The table shows about 260,000 clones, with roughly 20% occurring only once. The antigens these receptors bind are not known. The sequencing sample was made of naive CD4+ T cells from blood. The receptors were gathered from a woman aged 40 to 55 with type 1 diabetes.

This clone has just a few counts. The rearrangement uses TRBV11-1 and TRBJ1-1, with 9 bases matching TRBD1. J was trimmed by 6 bases and V by 4 bases; bases with no gene match: 6. Per the germline V gene, CDR1 is SGHAT and CDR2 is FQDESV (reference sequence). The CDR3 extends over 14 amino acids. CDR3 loop: CASSSQTGGAEAFF. The DNA of the CDR3 is TGTGCCAGCAGCTCCCAGACAGGGGGAGCTGAAGCTTTCTTT. The full variable domain, in which reference TRBV11-1 and TRBJ1-1 provide the parts outside the CDR3, is EAEVAQSPRYKITEKSQAVAFWCDPISGHATLYWYRQILGQGPELLVQFQDESVVDDSQLPKDRFSAERLKGVDSTLKIQPAELGDSAMYLCASSSQTGGAEAFFGQGTRLTVV.

About this clone: One end of the junction is discordant with germline, which a read error may explain. This chain links TRBV29-1 with TRBJ2-5; 8 bases align to TRBD1. CDR3 length: 12 residues. Germline V gives CDR1 SQVTM, CDR2 ANQGSEA. CDR3 nucleotide sequence: TGCAGCATTGACAGGGGCCAAGAGACCCAGTACTTC. Translation: CSIDRGQETQYF.

V and J are TRBV27 and TRBJ1-2; D possibly corresponds to TRBD1 (6 bases). V gave up 6 bases and J gave up 4 bases, with 12 bases separating them. CDR1 is MNHEY, CDR2 SMNVEV, per germline (reference sequence). The CDR3 is 13 amino acids. The CDR3 region is CASSSGQFYGYTF. The CDR3 DNA sequence: TGTGCCAGCAGCTCCGGACAGTTCTATGGCTACACCTTC.

This rearrangement joins TRBV7-2 to TRBJ2-7; tentative D call: TRBD2 (5 bases). The CDR3 covers 14 residues. Germline lookup yields CDR1 SGHTA and CDR2 FQGNSA. The V end was cut by 2 bases, the J end by 1 base, with 9 bases between. CDR3 DNA: TGTGCCAGCAGCTTACAGCGGTCGTCCTACGAGCAGTACTTC. It codes for CASSLQRSSYEQYF. Full variable domain (remainder filled in from reference TRBV7-2 and TRBJ2-7): GAGVSQSPSNKVTEKGKDVELRCDPISGHTALYWYRQSLGQGLEFLIYFQGNSAPDKSGLPSDRFSAERTGGSVSTLTIQRTQQEDSAVYLCASSLQRSSYEQYFGPGTRLTVT.

This clone was seen a few times. The V gene is TRBV11-2, the J gene TRBJ2-7; TRBD2 matches at 7 bases. The ends lost 5 bases at V and 2 bases at J; junction bases unmatched: 3. The CDR3 covers 13 residues. Germline lookup yields CDR1 SGHAT and CDR2 FQNNGV. CDR3 sequence reads: CASSQGGPYEQYF. The CDR3 coding sequence is TGTGCCAGCAGCCAGGGAGGGCCCTACGAGCAGTACTTC.

In its sample, this clone was seen a few times. The genes are TRBV21-1 and TRBJ2-2; whether TRBD1, the table's D call, matches the DNA was not checked. TRBV21-1 is designated a pseudogene. The CDR3 covers 15 residues. The CDR3 region has the DNA TGTGCCAGCAGTCTGAAGGACAGTTACACCGGGGAGCTGTTTTTT. Translating it yields CASSLKDSYTGELFF.

The rearrangement links TRBV6-5 to TRBJ2-5; 10 bases map to TRBD2. Trimming took 7 bases from V and 5 from J; bases not matched to a gene: 10. Germline V gene lookup returns CDR1 MNHEY and CDR2 SVGAGI. The CDR3 is 15 amino acids. CDR3 DNA sequence: TGTGCCAGCAACACCGGGACTAGCGTTCTTGAGACCCAGTACTTC. Translated, it gives CASNTGTSVLETQYF.

This clone came up a few times. The chain is built from TRBV5-1 and TRBJ1-1, with 9 bases that match TRBD1. In germline, CDR1 is SGHRS, CDR2 YFSETQ. The CDR3 extends over 17 amino acids. V lost 0 bases, J lost 1 base, and 7 bases stayed unmatched. The CDR3 nucleotides are TGCGCCAGCAGCTTGGCGAGCGGACAGGGGCGGAACACTGAAGCTTTCTTT. Translating gives CASSLASGQGRNTEAFF.

The V gene is TRBV29-1, the J gene TRBJ2-7, with D perhaps TRBD2 (6 bases). CDR1 and CDR2 (germline): SQVTM, ANQGSEA. Trimming shortened V by 6 bases and J by 2 bases, and 11 bases separated the two germline ends. The CDR3 extends over 12 amino acids. The CDR3 nucleotides are TGCAGCGTGGCGACGGGGGCCTACGAGCAGTACTTC. The encoded protein is CSVATGAYEQYF.

A word on this clone: A read error may account for a junction end that differs from germline. This chain connects TRBV7-9 to TRBJ2-7; D perhaps matches TRBD2 (5 bases). CDR1 SEHNR and CDR2 FQNEAQ come from the germline V gene (reference sequence). The CDR3 covers 15 residues. The CDR3 DNA reads as TGTGCCAGCAGCCTAGCCCCGGGTTCAAGCTACGAGCAGTACTTC. It specifies CASSLAPGSSYEQYF.